The 25 T cell receptor beta chains listed next were all sequenced from one sample in a study of blood T cell repertoires in COVID-19. Assay: immunoSEQ multiplex PCR; the TCRdb copy retains only in-frame clones and omits some. The sample records a few hundred thousand clones, 88% being singletons. Sequencing was done on a sample of PBMCs or T cells enriched from blood (not recorded which). These receptor sequences come from a young man who had recovered from COVID-19.

The gene calls are TRBV11-2 and TRBJ2-2; 14 positions agree with TRBD2. The junction had 9 bases not matched to a gene; V was cut back by 4 bases and J by 5 bases. Germline V gene data show CDR1 as SGHAT and CDR2 as FQNNGV. This CDR3 has 18 residues. In DNA form, the CDR3 reads TGTGCCAGCAGCTCCCCGACTAGCGGGGGGGCGGGGACCGGGGAGCTGTTTTTT. It yields the protein CASSSPTSGGAGTGELFF.

The V and J genes are TRBV28 and TRBJ2-3, with 8 bases matching TRBD2. CDR1 is MDHEN, CDR2 SYDVKM, per germline. The V segment lost 10 bases and the J segment 3 bases; nucleotides outside the gene matches: 9. The CDR3 consists of 14 residues. The CDR3 DNA sequence: TGTGCCATCCTACCCGGGGGGGCGACAGATACGCAGTATTTT. It is translated as CAILPGGATDTQYF.

As to this clone: In the same sample, other DNA sequences code for this CDR3. CDR3 bases: TGCGCCAGCAGCTTGGGGCAGGGGGGCAATCAGCCCCAGCATTTT. Residues: CASSLGQGGNQPQHF. The chain couples TRBV5-1 to TRBJ1-5; 7 bases are a match to TRBD1. Germline V lookup: CDR1 SGHRS, CDR2 YFSETQ. The CDR3 extends over 15 amino acids. V was pared by 0 bases and J by 2 bases, with 2 bases of the junction left unmatched.

The chain is built from TRBV3-1 (or the pseudogene TRBV3-2) and TRBJ2-1, with D possibly being TRBD1 (5 bases). The CDR3 length is 14 residues. Germline CDR1 and CDR2: LGHDT and YNNKEL (reference sequence). Trimming pared 1 base from V and 6 bases from J, leaving 10 bases between. The DNA of the CDR3 is TGTGCCAGCAGCCAAGGGGTGACAGTCAATGAGCAGTTCTTC. This gives the protein CASSQGVTVNEQFF.

The chain joins TRBV9 to TRBJ1-4; D is ambiguous. Trimming took off 1 base at V and 0 bases at J, with 4 bases between the two ends. The CDR3 runs 14 residues. Germline assignment: CDR1 SGDLS and CDR2 YYNGEE. This CDR3 reads CASSVLATNEKLFF. The CDR3 DNA reads TGTGCCAGCAGCGTACTCGCAACTAATGAAAAACTGTTTTTT.

The rearrangement joins TRBV6-5 to TRBJ1-2, with a tentative D call TRBD1 (5 bases). V was pared by 7 bases and J by 6 bases, with 18 bases between. The CDR3 sequence is 14 residues long. Per the germline V gene, CDR1 is MNHEY and CDR2 is SVGAGI. This CDR3 is CASTPLGVADGYTF. CDR3 nucleotides: TGTGCCAGCACCCCTCTGGGGGTAGCGGATGGCTACACCTTC.

V usage is TRBV15 and J usage is TRBJ2-7, with D perhaps matching TRBD2 (6 bases). The CDR3 runs to 13 residues. Germline-derived CDR1 and CDR2 are LNHNV and YYDKDF (reference sequence). V dropped 4 bases and J dropped 6 bases, with 13 bases sitting between them. This CDR3 is CATSIGRDFEQYF. CDR3 sequence (DNA): TGTGCCACCAGCATAGGTAGGGACTTCGAGCAGTACTTC.

V and J are TRBV19 and TRBJ1-6; possibly TRBD1 for D (5 bases). The germline V gene has CDR1 LNHDA and CDR2 SQIVND (reference sequence). The V end lost 0 bases, the J end lost 7 bases, and 7 bases lay between the germline ends. CDR3 length equals 14 residues. CDR3 region: CASSIEGGNSPLHF. CDR3 coding DNA: TGTGCCAGTAGTATAGAGGGGGGAAATTCACCCCTCCACTTT. Based on the CDR3 plus reference TRBV19 and TRBJ1-6, the full variable domain is DGGITQSPKYLFRKEGQNVTLSCEQNLNHDAMYWYRQDPGQGLRLIYYSQIVNDFQKGDIAEGYSVSREKKESFPLTVTSAQKNPTAFYLCASSIEGGNSPLHFGNGTRLTVT.

The chain couples TRBV27 to TRBJ2-7; 8 bases map to TRBD1. This CDR3 is built from 17 residues. CDR1 and CDR2 (germline): MNHEY, SMNVEV (reference sequence). Trimming took 1 base from V and 2 from J; bases not matched to a gene: 10. In DNA, the CDR3 is TGTGCCAGCAGTTTATTGAGTACCGGGACAGGCCCCTACGAGCAGTACTTC. It codes for CASSLLSTGTGPYEQYF.

The rearrangement uses TRBV7-9 and TRBJ1-2; D possibly corresponds to TRBD1 (5 bases). The germline V gene encodes CDR1 SEHNR and CDR2 FQNEAQ (reference sequence). The ends were cut back, 3 bases at V and 8 bases at J, with 16 bases in the middle. The CDR3 totals 14 residues. Here the CDR3 DNA reads TGTGCCAGCAGCTTGGCAACCCCAGGGATCGGCTACACCTTC. This gives the protein CASSLATPGIGYTF.

This clone was observed once. This sequence joins TRBV30 and TRBJ1-1; possible D gene TRBD1, 5 bases. The V end lost 1 base, the J end lost 1 base, and 7 bases lay between the germline ends. The length of the CDR3 is 13 residues. In germline, CDR1 is GTSNPN, CDR2 SVGIG (reference sequence). Here the CDR3 DNA reads TGTGCCTGGAGTGGACAGCCGAACACTGAAGCTTTCTTT. It codes for CAWSGQPNTEAFF.

The chain combines TRBV2 with TRBJ1-5; the match to TRBD1 covers 9 bases. J gave up 5 bases and V 6 bases, and 5 bases lay outside the gene matches. Germline assignment: CDR1 SNHLY and CDR2 FYNNEI. This CDR3 is built from 14 residues. CDR3 in amino acids: CASRGGQGYQPQHF. CDR3 in DNA: TGTGCCAGCAGGGGGGGACAGGGATATCAGCCCCAGCATTTT.

This chain uses TRBV12-3 or TRBV12-4 with TRBJ1-5, with TRBD1 as a possible D gene (5 bases). V gave up 6 bases and J gave up 2 bases, with 8 bases separating them. The CDR3 contains 13 residues. The CDR3 sequence: CASSATGNQPQHF. The CDR3 DNA reads TGTGCCAGCAGCGCGACAGGCAATCAGCCCCAGCATTTT.

V gene TRBV5-1 combines with J gene TRBJ2-7; D is possibly TRBD2 (6 bases). Germline CDR1 reads SGHRS; CDR2 reads YFSETQ. The CDR3 length is 15 residues. Trimming removed 1 base at V and 2 bases at J, with 13 bases between. CDR3 sequence: CASSLFGTEAYEQYF. Here the CDR3 DNA reads TGCGCCAGCAGCTTGTTCGGGACTGAGGCCTACGAGCAGTACTTC.

The V gene is TRBV5-1, the J gene TRBJ1-2; 9 nucleotides match TRBD1. The germline V gene has CDR1 SGHRS and CDR2 YFSETQ. J lost 4 bases, V lost 0 bases, and 10 bases had no gene match. The CDR3 runs to 17 residues. The CDR3 region is CASSLGRMTGGSYGYTF. The CDR3 DNA reads as TGCGCCAGCAGCTTGGGACGTATGACAGGGGGTAGCTATGGCTACACCTTC.

The chain joins TRBV27 to TRBJ2-1, with D perhaps TRBD2 (5 bases). The V end lost 6 bases, the J end lost 6 bases, and 12 bases lay between the germline ends. Germline values: CDR1 MNHEY, CDR2 SMNVEV (reference sequence). The CDR3 sequence is 13 residues long. CDR3 sequence reads: CASSKRDPNEQFF. CDR3 sequence (DNA): TGTGCCAGCAGCAAACGGGATCCCAATGAGCAGTTCTTC.

V is TRBV7-6 and J is TRBJ2-2; 7 nucleotides align to TRBD2. V lost 4 bases, J lost 5 bases, and 7 bases stayed unmatched. This CDR3 has 15 residues. From germline, CDR1 is SGHVS and CDR2 FNYEAQ. CDR3 protein: CASSSPGLKTGELFF. The CDR3 DNA reads as TGTGCCAGCAGCTCACCGGGACTAAAGACCGGGGAGCTGTTTTTT.

The chain joins TRBV28 to TRBJ2-3, with D possibly TRBD2 on 6 matching bases. The germline V gene has CDR1 MDHEN and CDR2 SYDVKM. The CDR3 extends over 15 amino acids. The germline V and J ends were trimmed by 9 bases and 0 bases, with 16 bases remaining between them. CDR3 DNA: TGTGCCAGTGTCACCGGGAGACCTAGCACAGATACGCAGTATTTT. It codes for CASVTGRPSTDTQYF.

The V and J genes are TRBV9 and TRBJ1-5; a possible D gene is TRBD1 (6 bases). Germline V lookup: CDR1 SGDLS, CDR2 YYNGEE. The V and J ends lost 3 bases and 4 bases respectively, with 8 bases between them. The CDR3 totals 13 residues. The CDR3 loop reads CASSATGNQPQHF. CDR3 nucleotides: TGTGCCAGCAGCGCGACAGGAAATCAGCCCCAGCATTTT.

This chain links TRBV2 with TRBJ2-3; 13 bases map to TRBD2. Germline trimming cut 4 bases from V and 5 bases from J; bases unmatched to any gene: 3. The CDR3 length is 15 residues. CDR1 and CDR2 (germline): SNHLY, FYNNEI. The CDR3 region is CASSGTSGRRDTQYF. The CDR3 nucleotides read TGTGCCAGCAGTGGGACTAGCGGGAGAAGAGATACGCAGTATTTT.

This sequence joins TRBV29-1 and TRBJ2-1; TRBD1 aligns across 9 bases. The germline V gene encodes CDR1 SQVTM and CDR2 ANQGSEA. The CDR3 loop spans 14 amino acids. Germline trimming cut 8 bases from V and 1 base from J; bases unmatched to any gene: 6. CDR3 nucleotide sequence: TGCAGCCAACTCGGGACAGGGTCCTACAATGAGCAGTTCTTC. It is translated as CSQLGTGSYNEQFF.

The chain's CDR3 is CASSQDDRENQPQHF. CDR3 DNA: TGTGCCAGCAGCCAGGACGACAGGGAAAATCAGCCCCAGCATTTT. The rearrangement uses TRBV4-2 and TRBJ1-5; TRBD1 matches 7 bases. CDR1 LGHNA and CDR2 YNFKEQ come from the germline V gene. The CDR3 has 15 residues. V was pared by 3 bases and J by 4 bases, with 6 bases of the junction left unmatched.

The chain joins TRBV6-5 to TRBJ1-6; tentatively, D is TRBD1 (5 bases). Looked up from germline, CDR1 is MNHEY and CDR2 is SVGAGI. The CDR3 totals 13 residues. Deletions cut 8 bases from V and 8 bases from J, with 13 bases between. The CDR3 DNA reads TGTGCCAGCCGACTTGGGGGGTATTCACCCCTCCACTTT. This sequence encodes CASRLGGYSPLHF.

The chain uses TRBV13 and TRBJ1-4; D is unclear. V was pared by 0 bases and J by 3 bases, with 11 bases between. From germline, CDR1 is PRHDT and CDR2 FYEKMQ (reference sequence). CDR3 size: 16 residues. CDR3 loop: CASSLGSPLANEKLFF. CDR3 in DNA: TGTGCCAGCAGCTTAGGATCACCACTAGCTAATGAAAAACTGTTTTTT.

The chain employs TRBV29-1 and TRBJ1-2, with D unresolved. The length of the CDR3 is 14 residues. V was clipped by 0 bases and J by 4 bases, with 12 bases between them. CDR1 is SQVTM, CDR2 ANQGSEA, per germline. The chain's CDR3 is CSVEDFQRAYGYTF. The DNA for the CDR3 is TGCAGCGTTGAAGATTTCCAGAGGGCCTATGGCTACACCTTC.